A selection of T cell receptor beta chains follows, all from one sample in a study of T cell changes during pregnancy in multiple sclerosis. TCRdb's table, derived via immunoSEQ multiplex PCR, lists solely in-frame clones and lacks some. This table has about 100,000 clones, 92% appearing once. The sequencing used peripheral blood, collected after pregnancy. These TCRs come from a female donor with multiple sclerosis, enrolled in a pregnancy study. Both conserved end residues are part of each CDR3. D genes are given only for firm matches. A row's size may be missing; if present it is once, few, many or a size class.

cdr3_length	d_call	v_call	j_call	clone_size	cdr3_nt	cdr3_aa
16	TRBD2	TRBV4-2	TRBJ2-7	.	TGTGCCAGCAGCCAAGAGTCCGTCGGGAGGCTCTACGAGCAGTACTTC	CASSQESVGRLYEQYF
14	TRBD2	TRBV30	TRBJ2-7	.	TGTGCCTGGAGTGTACGAAGACTAGCCTCCGAGCAGTACTTC	CAWSVRRLASEQYF
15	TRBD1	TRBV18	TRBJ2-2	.	TGTGCCAGCTCAGAGGACAGGGGGCGAGGCGGGGAGCTGTTTTTT	CASSEDRGRGGELFF
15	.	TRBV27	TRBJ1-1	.	TGTGCCAGCAGTTTAACAGCCCCTATGAACACTGAAGCTTTCTTT	CASSLTAPMNTEAFF
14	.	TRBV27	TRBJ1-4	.	TGTGCCAGCAGTTTGACAGGCCCGTATGAAAAACTGTTTTTT	CASSLTGPYEKLFF
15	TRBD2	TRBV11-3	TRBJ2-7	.	TGTGCCAGCAGCCCCTCGACTAGCGGTATCGACGAGCAGTACTTC	CASSPSTSGIDEQYF
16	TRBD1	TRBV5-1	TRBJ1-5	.	TGCGCCAGCAGCTATCGGACAGGGATTGGCAATCAGCCCCAGCATTTT	CASSYRTGIGNQPQHF
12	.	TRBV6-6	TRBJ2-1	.	TGTGCCAGCGATCTTAGCGGTGGTGAGCAGTTCTTC	CASDLSGGEQFF
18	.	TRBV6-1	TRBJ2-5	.	TGTGCCAGCAGTGTGAATTCCCAGGGAACGGGGGGCCGGGGGACCCAGTACTTC	CASSVNSQGTGGRGTQYF
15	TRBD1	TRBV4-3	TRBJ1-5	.	TGCGCCAGCAGCCAGGACAGGGATAGCAATCAGCCCCAGCATTTT	CASSQDRDSNQPQHF
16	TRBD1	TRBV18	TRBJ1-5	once	TGTGCCAGCTCACCTCCAGGGGGCGGGGGCAATCAGCCCCAGCATTTT	CASSPPGGGGNQPQHF
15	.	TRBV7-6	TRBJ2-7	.	TGTGCCAGCAGCTTAAACCAGGGCCCAACCTACGAGCAGTACTTC	CASSLNQGPTYEQYF
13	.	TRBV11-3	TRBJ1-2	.	TGTGCCAGCAGCTTAGGATACCTTGGCGGCTACACCTTC	CASSLGYLGGYTF
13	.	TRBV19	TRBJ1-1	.	TGTGCCAGTTCCCTAGACAGGTACACTGAAGCTTTCTTT	CASSLDRYTEAFF
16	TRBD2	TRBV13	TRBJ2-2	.	TGTGCCAGCAGCCCAGGCGGGGGGCGGAGAACCGGGGAGCTGTTTTTT	CASSPGGGRRTGELFF
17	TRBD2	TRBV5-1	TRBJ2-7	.	TGCGCCAGCAGCTTGGAACTAGCGGGGGTGGGAAGCGACGAGCAGTACTTC	CASSLELAGVGSDEQYF
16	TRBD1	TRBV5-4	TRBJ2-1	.	TGTGCCAGCAGACACCGGGACAGGGGTTCCTACAATGAGCAGTTCTTC	CASRHRDRGSYNEQFF
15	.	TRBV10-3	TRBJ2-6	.	TGTGCCATCAGTGAGTCTGGGGGCGGGGCCAACGTCCTGACTTTC	CAISESGGGANVLTF
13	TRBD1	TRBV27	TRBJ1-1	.	TGTGCCAGCCGACAGGGGGCAGGAACTGAAGCTTTCTTT	CASRQGAGTEAFF
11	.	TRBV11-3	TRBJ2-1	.	TGTGCCAGCAGCTATAACAATGAGCAGTTCTTC	CASSYNNEQFF
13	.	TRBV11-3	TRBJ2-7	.	TGTGCCAGCAGCTTAGAGCAAGACTCCGAGCAGTACTTC	CASSLEQDSEQYF
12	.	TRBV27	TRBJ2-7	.	TGTGCCAGCAGTTTCCTCAGGGGCGAGCAGTACTTC	CASSFLRGEQYF
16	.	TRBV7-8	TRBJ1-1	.	TGTGCCAGCAGCGCCGGGATTGGGCGGGTAAACACTGAAGCTTTCTTT	CASSAGIGRVNTEAFF
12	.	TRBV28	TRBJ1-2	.	TGTGCCAGCAGTTTAATGTCCGATGGCTACACCTTC	CASSLMSDGYTF
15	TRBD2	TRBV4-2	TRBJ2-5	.	TGTGCCAGCAGCCAACAAGGACTAGCGGAAGAGACCCAGTACTTC	CASSQQGLAEETQYF
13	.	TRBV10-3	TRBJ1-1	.	TGTGCCATCAGTGAGTTGGGAGGCACTGAAGCTTTCTTT	CAISELGGTEAFF
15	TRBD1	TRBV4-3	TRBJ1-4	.	TGCGCCAGCAGCCAACAGGGACAGGTTAATGAAAAACTGTTTTTT	CASSQQGQVNEKLFF
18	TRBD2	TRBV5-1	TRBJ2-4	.	TGCGCCAGCAGCTCGACGGGACTAGCGGAACTAGCCAAAAACATTCAGTACTTC	CASSSTGLAELAKNIQYF
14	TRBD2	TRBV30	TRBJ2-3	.	TGTGCCTGTCCAGCGGGAGACGGCGCAGATACGCAGTATTTT	CACPAGDGADTQYF
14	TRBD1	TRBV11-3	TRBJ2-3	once	TGTGCCAGCAGCCCCTCGACAGGGGCAGATACGCAGTATTTT	CASSPSTGADTQYF
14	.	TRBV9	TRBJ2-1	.	TGTGCCAGCACTGAGGGACTCCAGGGCGATGAGCAGTTCTTC	CASTEGLQGDEQFF
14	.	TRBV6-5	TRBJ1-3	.	TGTGCCAGCCGACGCGGGGACTCTGGAAACACCATATATTTT	CASRRGDSGNTIYF
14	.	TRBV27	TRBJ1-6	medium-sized	TGTGCCAGCAGTTTAACGGCGGATAATTCACCCCTCCACTTT	CASSLTADNSPLHF
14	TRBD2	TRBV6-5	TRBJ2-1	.	TGTGCCAGTACCGGGACTAGCGGCTACAATGAGCAGTTCTTC	CASTGTSGYNEQFF
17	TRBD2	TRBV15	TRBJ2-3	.	TGTGCCACCAGCAGAGACGGGGGGTGGAGCAGAACAGATACGCAGTATTTT	CATSRDGGWSRTDTQYF
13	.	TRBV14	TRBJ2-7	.	TGTGCCAGCAGCCAAGCCTACAGCTACGAGCAGTACTTC	CASSQAYSYEQYF
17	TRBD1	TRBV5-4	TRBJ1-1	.	TGTGCCAGCGGTCAATTTCGACAGGGGGCTTTGAACACTGAAGCTTTCTTT	CASGQFRQGALNTEAFF
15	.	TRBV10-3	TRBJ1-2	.	TGTGCCATCAGTGGGACGGATCGAGGGACTAATGGCTACACCTTC	CAISGTDRGTNGYTF
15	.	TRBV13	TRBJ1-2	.	TGTGCCAGCAGCACCCGACAGGTCCCTAGCCATGGCTACACCTTC	CASSTRQVPSHGYTF
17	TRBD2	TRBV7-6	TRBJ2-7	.	TGTGCCAGCAGCTTCAGGACTAGCGGGGTTAGCTCCTACGAGCAGTACTTC	CASSFRTSGVSSYEQYF
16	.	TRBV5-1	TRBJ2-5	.	TGCGCCAGCAGCTTAGAGGGACTGGGGTACCAAGAGACCCAGTACTTC	CASSLEGLGYQETQYF
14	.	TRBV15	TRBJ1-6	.	TGTGCCACCAGCAGCGTGCGCGGGGGTTCCCTCCCCCACTTT	CATSSVRGGSLPHF